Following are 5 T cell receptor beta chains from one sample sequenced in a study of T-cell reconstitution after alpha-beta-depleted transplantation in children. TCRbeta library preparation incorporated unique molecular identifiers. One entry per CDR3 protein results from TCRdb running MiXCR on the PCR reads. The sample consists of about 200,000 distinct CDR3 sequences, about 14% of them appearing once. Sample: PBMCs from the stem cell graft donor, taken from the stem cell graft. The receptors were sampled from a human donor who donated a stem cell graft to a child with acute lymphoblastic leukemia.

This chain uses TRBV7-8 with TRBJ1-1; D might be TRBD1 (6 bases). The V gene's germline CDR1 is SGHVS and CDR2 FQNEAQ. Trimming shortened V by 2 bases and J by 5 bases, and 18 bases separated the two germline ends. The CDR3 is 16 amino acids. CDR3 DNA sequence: TGTGCCAGCAGCTTACCGGGGGCGCTTAAGGGGACTGAAGCTTTCTTT. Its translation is CASSLPGALKGTEAFF.

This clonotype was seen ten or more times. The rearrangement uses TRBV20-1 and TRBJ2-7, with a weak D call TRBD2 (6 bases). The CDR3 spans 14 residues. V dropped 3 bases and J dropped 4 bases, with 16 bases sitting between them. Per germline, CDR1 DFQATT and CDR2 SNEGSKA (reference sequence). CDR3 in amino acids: CSASSSEGEYEQYF. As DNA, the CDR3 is TGCAGTGCTAGTAGTTCGGAGGGAGAATACGAGCAGTACTTC.

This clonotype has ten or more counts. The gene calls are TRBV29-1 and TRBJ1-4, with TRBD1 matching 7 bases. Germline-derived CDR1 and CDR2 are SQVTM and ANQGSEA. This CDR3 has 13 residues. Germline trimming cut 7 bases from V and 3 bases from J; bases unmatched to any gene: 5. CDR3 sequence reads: CSGRQGPNEKLFF. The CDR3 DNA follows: TGCAGCGGACGACAGGGACCTAATGAAAAACTGTTTTTT.

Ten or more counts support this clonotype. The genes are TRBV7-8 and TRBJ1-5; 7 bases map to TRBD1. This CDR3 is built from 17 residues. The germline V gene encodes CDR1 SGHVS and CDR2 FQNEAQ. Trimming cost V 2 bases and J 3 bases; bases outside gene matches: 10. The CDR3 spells CASSLYTGGGPNQPQHF. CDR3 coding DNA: TGTGCCAGCAGCTTATATACGGGAGGGGGCCCCAATCAGCCCCAGCATTTT.

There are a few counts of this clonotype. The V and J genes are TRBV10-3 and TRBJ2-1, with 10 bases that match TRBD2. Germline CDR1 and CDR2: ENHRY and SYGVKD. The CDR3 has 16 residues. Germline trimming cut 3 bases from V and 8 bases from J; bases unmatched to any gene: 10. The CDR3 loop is CAISERLAGVGYEQFF. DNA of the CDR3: TGTGCCATCAGTGAAAGGCTAGCGGGAGTTGGATATGAGCAGTTCTTC.